This entry describes one T cell receptor beta chain. This entry is derived from a study of T cell changes during pregnancy in multiple sclerosis. TCRdb's table, derived via immunoSEQ multiplex PCR, lists solely in-frame clones and lacks some. The sample contains 20,000 or so clones, roughly 89% of which appear only once. Germline CDR1 SEHNR, CDR2 FQNEAQ (reference sequence). Trimming cost V 5 bases and J 3 bases, with 14 bases left between them. The CDR3 contains 14 residues. The sequencing here drew on CD8+ T cells from peripheral blood mononuclear cells, taken in the third trimester of pregnancy. The clonotype was recovered from a female donor in good health, enrolled as a control in a pregnancy study. The V call is TRBV7-9, the J call TRBJ2-7; perhaps TRBD2 as D (6 bases). The CDR3 region is CASSAPGTRYEQYF. The CDR3 DNA reads as TGTGCCAGCAGCGCCCCCGGGACTCGCTACGAGCAGTACTTC.